The 21 T cell receptor beta chains below all came from one sample that was sequenced in a study of blood T cells in healthy people across ages. Combining a sample-barcoded 5' primer with a J-beta primer mix, a second PCR ran for roughly 7 to 12 cycles. Using its own MiXCR run on the 5' RACE reads, TCRdb lists one record per CDR3 protein. The top ten clones hold about 32% of a sample with fewer than 800,000 distinct CDR3 sequences, around 45% of them seen once. Sequencing was performed on blood. These receptors originate from a woman aged 55-75 years in good health.

The V and J genes are TRBV15 and TRBJ2-7; TRBD1 might be the D (5 bases). The germline gives CDR1 LNHNV, CDR2 YYDKDF (reference sequence). V was pared by 0 bases and J by 2 bases, with 5 bases between. This CDR3 contains 13 residues. CDR3 sequence reads: CATSREGPYEQYF. In DNA form, the CDR3 reads TGTGCCACCAGCAGAGAGGGGCCCTACGAGCAGTACTTC.

This clonotype was seen a few times. The CDR3 spells CASSSGTGGVGNQPQHF. The CDR3 DNA reads as TGTGCCAGCAGCTCCGGGACAGGGGGAGTAGGCAATCAGCCCCAGCATTTT. This rearrangement joins TRBV3-1 to TRBJ1-5; TRBD1 aligns across 11 bases. CDR1 LGHDT and CDR2 YNNKEL come from the germline V gene (reference sequence). V lost 5 bases to trimming and J lost 2 bases; unmatched junction nucleotides: 8. CDR3 length: 17 residues.

The chain is built from TRBV3-1 and TRBJ2-7, with D perhaps matching TRBD1 (5 bases). CDR3 length: 16 amino acids. Germline V gene sequence: CDR1 LGHDT, CDR2 YNNKEL (reference sequence). V was cut by 1 base and J by 1 base, with 14 bases left in between. CDR3 nucleotide sequence: TGTGCCAGCAGCCAAGGACAGCGCGCTCGGTCCTACGAGCAGTACTTC. Protein product: CASSQGQRARSYEQYF.

This chain links TRBV29-1 with TRBJ2-3; D possibly corresponds to TRBD1 (5 bases). V lost 4 bases, J lost 2 bases, and 10 bases lay in between. Germline V gene sequence: CDR1 SQVTM, CDR2 ANQGSEA. The CDR3 length is 13 residues. The CDR3 here is CSVVRGNTDTQYF. The CDR3 nucleotides read TGCAGCGTTGTTAGGGGTAACACAGATACGCAGTATTTT.

The rearrangement links TRBV3-1 to TRBJ2-5; TRBD2 aligns across 8 bases. The junction had 12 bases not matched to a gene; V was cut back by 4 bases and J by 11 bases. Looked up from germline, CDR1 is LGHDT and CDR2 is YNNKEL (reference sequence). The CDR3 extends over 14 amino acids. CDR3 region: CASSPAGLAGEQYF. CDR3 bases: TGTGCCAGCAGCCCCGCGGGGCTAGCGGGTGAGCAGTACTTC.

The chain links TRBV20-1 to TRBJ2-3, with a possible D match to TRBD2 (7 bases). The CDR3 loop spans 15 amino acids. V lost 6 bases to trimming and J lost 6 bases, with 22 bases between them. Per germline, CDR1 DFQATT and CDR2 SNEGSKA (reference sequence). The CDR3 DNA sequence: TGCAGTGCGAAAGGGGGGGAAACACCCACGGATACGCAGTATTTT. This translates into CSAKGGETPTDTQYF.

As to this clonotype: A much larger clone differs by one base, so this may be a read error. J is TRBJ1-4 and V is TRBV20-1; D gene uncertain. The V gene's germline CDR1 is DFQATT and CDR2 SNEGSKA (reference sequence). The length of the CDR3 is 11 residues. Trimming removed 6 bases at V and 8 bases at J, with 10 bases between. The CDR3 spells CSATYVEKLFF. CDR3 sequence (DNA): TGCAGTGCAACCTATGTCGAAAAACTGTTTTTT.

Of note for this clonotype: It may be a read error: a sequence one base away is much more abundant. V usage is TRBV20-1 and J usage is TRBJ1-1; D remains unclear. Between the trimmed V and J ends, which lost 4 bases and 1 base, there was a span of 13 bases. Germline assignment: CDR1 DFQATT and CDR2 SNEGSKA (reference sequence). The CDR3 spans 14 residues. CDR3 in DNA: TGCAGTGCTAATCGCATGGGCACGAACACTGAAGCTTTCTTT. Encoded protein: CSANRMGTNTEAFF.

Concerning this clonotype itself: A clone one base away is much larger, so this may be a read error. The chain couples TRBV20-1 to TRBJ1-1, with D tentatively TRBD1 (5 bases). V was pared by 0 bases and J by 5 bases, with 16 bases between. Germline V lookup: CDR1 DFQATT, CDR2 SNEGSKA (reference sequence). CDR3 size: 15 residues. This CDR3 reads CSARDPPGPRTEAFF. CDR3 DNA: TGCAGTGCTAGAGATCCTCCGGGACCCAGAACTGAAGCTTTCTTT.

The CDR3 reads CASSPRDRGSHEQYF. Here the CDR3 DNA reads TGTGCCAGCAGTCCCCGGGACAGGGGATCCCACGAGCAGTACTTC. The rearrangement joins TRBV6-6 to TRBJ2-7, with 10 bases fitting TRBD1. V was pared by 5 bases and J by 5 bases, with 9 bases of the junction left unmatched. The CDR3 is 15 residues long. Germline loops: CDR1 MNHNY, CDR2 SVGAGI (reference sequence).

This chain connects TRBV6-5 to TRBJ2-7; a weak D match, TRBD2 (5 bases). Trimming stripped 6 bases from V and 6 bases from J, with 18 bases between. This CDR3 contains 14 residues. From germline, CDR1 is MNHEY and CDR2 SVGAGI. The CDR3 spells CASREERVAGEQYF. DNA for the CDR3: TGTGCCAGCAGAGAGGAGAGAGTCGCGGGCGAGCAGTACTTC.

This clonotype was seen a handful of times. The rearrangement links TRBV7-2 to TRBJ2-7; 11 nucleotides align to TRBD1. This CDR3 contains 17 residues. Germline trimming cut 3 bases from V and 1 base from J; bases unmatched to any gene: 8. The V gene's germline CDR1 is SGHTA and CDR2 FQGNSA. The CDR3 region is CASSFGQGASMSYEQYF. In nucleotides, the CDR3 is TGTGCCAGCAGCTTCGGACAGGGGGCGAGTATGTCCTACGAGCAGTACTTC.

Concerning this clonotype: A much larger clone lies one base from this, so it may be a read error. The CDR3 nucleotides read TGTGCCAGCAGTTACCAGATTAGCGGGACGAGAGGTACGCAGTATTTT. Its translation: CASSYQISGTRGTQYF. The chain links TRBV6-2 or TRBV6-3 to TRBJ2-3; 8 bases line up with TRBD2. Germline values: CDR1 MNHEY, CDR2 SVGEGT. This CDR3 comprises 16 residues. The V and J ends lost 2 bases and 8 bases, in that order; junction bases with no gene match: 12.

The V call is TRBV11-3, the J call TRBJ2-7; weak D call: TRBD2 (6 bases). The J call may be wrong; the DNA end is better matched by TRBJ2-5. CDR3 length: 15 amino acids. Per germline, CDR1 SGHNT and CDR2 YENEEA. CDR3 sequence reads: CASSARRGLGETQYF. As DNA, the CDR3 is TGTGCCAGCAGCGCCCGGCGGGGCCTAGGAGAGACCCAGTACTTC.

This clonotype has just a few counts. A junction end diverges from the germline sequence, so it may reflect a read error. The V gene is TRBV7-9, the J gene TRBJ2-7; 11 bases agree with TRBD2. CDR1 and CDR2 (germline): SEHNR, FQNEAQ (reference sequence). The CDR3 spans 17 residues. The CDR3 here is CASSNLAGGSWGYGQYF. CDR3 DNA: TGTGCCAGCAGCAACCTAGCGGGAGGCTCCTGGGGCTACGGGCAGTACTTC.

In this sample, this clonotype turned up once. The rearrangement joins TRBV27 to TRBJ1-4; 7 bases line up with TRBD1. There are 20 residues in the CDR3. CDR1 and CDR2 (germline): MNHEY, SMNVEV (reference sequence). V was clipped by 5 bases and J by 2 bases; unmatched bases: 20. CDR3 sequence reads: CASSPRPDRLFGATNEKLFF. In DNA form, the CDR3 reads TGTGCCAGCAGTCCCCGACCGGACAGGTTATTTGGGGCGACTAATGAAAAACTGTTTTTT.

The chain carries TRBV24-1 and TRBJ2-1; D is possibly TRBD2 (5 bases). From germline, CDR1 is KGHDR and CDR2 SFDVKD. V was trimmed by 2 bases and J by 6 bases, leaving 10 bases between them. The CDR3 has 14 amino acids. The CDR3 sequence: CATSDSRTANEQFF. As DNA, the CDR3 is TGTGCCACCAGTGATTCCCGGACTGCCAATGAGCAGTTCTTC.

The genes are TRBV5-5 and TRBJ2-7; D ambiguous. Germline CDR1 reads SGHKS; CDR2 reads YYEKEE (reference sequence). V lost 0 bases to trimming and J lost 6 bases, with 7 bases between them. This CDR3 comprises 12 residues. The DNA of the CDR3 is TGTGCCAGCAGCTTGGCAACTTTCGAGCAGTACTTC. This sequence encodes CASSLATFEQYF.

There are many counts of this clonotype. The rearrangement links TRBV27 to TRBJ2-1; D is possibly TRBD1 or TRBD2 (5 bases each). The ends were cut back, 5 bases at V and 10 bases at J, with 6 bases in the middle. The CDR3 has 10 residues. The germline V gene has CDR1 MNHEY and CDR2 SMNVEV (reference sequence). CDR3: CASSRDEQFF. CDR3 bases: TGTGCCAGCAGTAGGGACGAGCAGTTCTTC.

The rearrangement links TRBV9 to TRBJ2-5; 7 nucleotides agree with TRBD1. The V gene's germline CDR1 is SGDLS and CDR2 YYNGEE. CDR3 size: 14 residues. V lost 0 bases to trimming and J lost 4 bases; unmatched junction nucleotides: 3. The CDR3 loop reads CASSVGPGGETQYF. DNA for the CDR3: TGTGCCAGCAGCGTAGGGCCAGGGGGAGAGACCCAGTACTTC.

As DNA, the CDR3 is TGTGCCAGCAGCAAACTATTACCTGGGGAACACCAAGAGACCCAGTACTTC. It yields the protein CASSKLLPGEHQETQYF. This sequence joins TRBV21-1 and TRBJ2-5. TRBV21-1 is termed a pseudogene. This CDR3 is built from 17 residues.